This TCR beta chain was sequenced for a study of blood T cells in healthy people across ages. Trimming took 4 bases from V and 2 from J, leaving 11 bases between them. This CDR3 has 13 residues. The V gene's germline CDR1 is SQVTM and CDR2 ANQGSEA. This clonotype was counted many times. A J-beta primer mix and a sample-barcoded 5' primer were used in a second PCR of roughly 6 to 12 cycles. Each cDNA molecule was tagged by a template-switch adaptor that had 12 random nucleotides. TCRdb reprocessed the 5' RACE reads with MiXCR, giving one entry per CDR3 protein. The sample lists 900,000 to 950,000 distinct CDR3 sequences; about 29% were seen once. Separately, the same data were catalogued under a study of T cells of mothers and their children.

The material sequenced was blood. The origin of this receptor is a woman aged 40 to 50 in good health. The chain employs TRBV29-1 and TRBJ2-5; D unclear. As DNA, the CDR3 is TGCAGCGTTGGAGTAGCTGCTCAAGAGACCCAGTACTTC. Protein: CSVGVAAQETQYF.